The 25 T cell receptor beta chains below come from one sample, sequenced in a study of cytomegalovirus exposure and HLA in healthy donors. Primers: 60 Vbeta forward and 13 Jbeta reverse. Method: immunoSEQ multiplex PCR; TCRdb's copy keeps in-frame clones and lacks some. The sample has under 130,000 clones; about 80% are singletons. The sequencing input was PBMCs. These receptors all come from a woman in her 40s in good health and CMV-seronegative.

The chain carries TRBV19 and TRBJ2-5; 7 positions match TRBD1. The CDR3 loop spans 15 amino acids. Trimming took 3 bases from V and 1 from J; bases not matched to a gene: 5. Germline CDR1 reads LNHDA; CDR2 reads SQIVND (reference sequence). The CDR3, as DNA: TGTGCCAGTAGTATTCGACAGGGAATCCAAGAGACCCAGTACTTC. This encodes CASSIRQGIQETQYF.

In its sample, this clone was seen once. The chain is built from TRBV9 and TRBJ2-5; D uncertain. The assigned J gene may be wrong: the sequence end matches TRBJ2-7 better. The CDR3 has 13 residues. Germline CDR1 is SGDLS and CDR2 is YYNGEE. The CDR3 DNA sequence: TGTGCCAGCAGCGTGGCTCCCAACTACGAGCAGTACTTC. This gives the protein CASSVAPNYEQYF.

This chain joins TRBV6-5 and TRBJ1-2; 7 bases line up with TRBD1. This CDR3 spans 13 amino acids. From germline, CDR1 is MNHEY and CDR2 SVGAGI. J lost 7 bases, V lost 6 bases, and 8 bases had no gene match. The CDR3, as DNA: TGTGCCAGCAGAGCGACAGGGCTGGGTGGCTACACCTTC. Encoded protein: CASRATGLGGYTF.

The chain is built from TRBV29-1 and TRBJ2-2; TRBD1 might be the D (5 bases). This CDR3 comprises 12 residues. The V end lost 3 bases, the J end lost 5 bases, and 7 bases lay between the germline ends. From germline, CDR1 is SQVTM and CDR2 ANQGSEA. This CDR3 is CSVERQTGELFF. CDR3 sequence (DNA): TGCAGCGTTGAGCGACAGACCGGGGAGCTGTTTTTT.

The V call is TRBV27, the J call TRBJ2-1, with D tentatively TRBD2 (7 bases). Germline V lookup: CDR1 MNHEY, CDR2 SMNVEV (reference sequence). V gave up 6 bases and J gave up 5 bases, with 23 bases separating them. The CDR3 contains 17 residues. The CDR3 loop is CASSQRGAFELNNEQFF. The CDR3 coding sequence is TGTGCCAGCAGCCAACGGGGGGCCTTCGAGCTAAACAATGAGCAGTTCTTC.

The CDR3 DNA is TGTGCCAGCAGCTTTTCATGGACACCACTCTCGGGAAACACCATATATTTT. It translates to CASSFSWTPLSGNTIYF. The J gene is TRBJ1-3, the V gene TRBV7-2, with D possibly being TRBD1 (5 bases). Germline V lookup: CDR1 SGHTA, CDR2 FQGNSA. The CDR3 runs to 17 residues. The germline V and J ends were trimmed by 3 bases and 4 bases, with 19 bases remaining between them. The full variable domain, its missing parts supplied by reference TRBV7-2 and TRBJ1-3, is GAGVSQSPSNKVTEKGKDVELRCDPISGHTALYWYRQSLGQGLEFLIYFQGNSAPDKSGLPSDRFSAERTGGSVSTLTIQRTQQEDSAVYLCASSFSWTPLSGNTIYFGEGSWLTVV.

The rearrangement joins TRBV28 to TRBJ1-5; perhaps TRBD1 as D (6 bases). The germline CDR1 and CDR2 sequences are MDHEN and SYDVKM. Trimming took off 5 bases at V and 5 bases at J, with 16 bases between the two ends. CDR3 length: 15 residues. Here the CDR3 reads CASSPPAGAHQPQHF. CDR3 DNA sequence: TGTGCCAGCAGTCCCCCCGCAGGGGCACATCAGCCCCAGCATTTT.

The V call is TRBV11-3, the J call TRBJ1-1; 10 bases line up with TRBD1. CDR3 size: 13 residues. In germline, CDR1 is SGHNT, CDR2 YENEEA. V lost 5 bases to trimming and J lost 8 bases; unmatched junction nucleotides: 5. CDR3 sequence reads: CASSPGQGMEAFF. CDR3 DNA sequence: TGTGCCAGCAGCCCGGGACAGGGGATGGAAGCTTTCTTT.

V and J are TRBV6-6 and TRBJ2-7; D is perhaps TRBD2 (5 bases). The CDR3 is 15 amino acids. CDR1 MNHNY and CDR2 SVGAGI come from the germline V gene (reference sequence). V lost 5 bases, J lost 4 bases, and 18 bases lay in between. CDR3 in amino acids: CASSPGRLIGYEQYF. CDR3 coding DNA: TGTGCCAGCAGTCCCGGGCGACTAATCGGGTACGAGCAGTACTTC.

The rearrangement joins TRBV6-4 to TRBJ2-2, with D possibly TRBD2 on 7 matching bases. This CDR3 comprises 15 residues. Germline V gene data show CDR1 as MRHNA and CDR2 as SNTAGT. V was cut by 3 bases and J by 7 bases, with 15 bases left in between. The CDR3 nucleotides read TGTGCCAGCAGTGAACGGGGGGCTCAGGTCGGGGAGCTGTTTTTT. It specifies CASSERGAQVGELFF.

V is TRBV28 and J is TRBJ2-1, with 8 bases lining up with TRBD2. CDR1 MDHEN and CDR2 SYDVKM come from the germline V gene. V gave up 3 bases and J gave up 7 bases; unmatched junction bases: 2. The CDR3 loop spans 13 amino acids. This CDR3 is CASSFGRGNEQFF. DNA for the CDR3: TGTGCCAGCAGTTTCGGGAGGGGAAATGAGCAGTTCTTC.

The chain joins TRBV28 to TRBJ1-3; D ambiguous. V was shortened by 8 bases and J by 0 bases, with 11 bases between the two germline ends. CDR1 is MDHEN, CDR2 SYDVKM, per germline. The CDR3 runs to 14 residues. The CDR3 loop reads CASWKTSSGNTIYF. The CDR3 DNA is TGTGCCAGCTGGAAGACAAGCTCTGGAAACACCATATATTTT.

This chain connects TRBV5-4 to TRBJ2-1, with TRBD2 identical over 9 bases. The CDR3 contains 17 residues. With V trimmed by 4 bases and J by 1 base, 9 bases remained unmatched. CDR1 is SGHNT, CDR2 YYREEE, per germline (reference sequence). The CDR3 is CASSPGGSGRSYNEQFF. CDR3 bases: TGTGCCAGCAGCCCCGGGGGTAGCGGGAGATCCTACAATGAGCAGTTCTTC.

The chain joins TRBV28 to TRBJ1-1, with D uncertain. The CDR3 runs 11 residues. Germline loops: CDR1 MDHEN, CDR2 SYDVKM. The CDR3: CVEAGNTEAFF. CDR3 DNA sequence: TGTGTGGAGGCGGGGAACACTGAAGCTTTCTTT.

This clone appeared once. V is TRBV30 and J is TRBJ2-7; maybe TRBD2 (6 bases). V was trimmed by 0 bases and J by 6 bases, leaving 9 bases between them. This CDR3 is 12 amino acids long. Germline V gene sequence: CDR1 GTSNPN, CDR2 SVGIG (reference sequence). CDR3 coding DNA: TGTGCCTGGAGTGTACGCGGGGCCGAGCAGTACTTC. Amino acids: CAWSVRGAEQYF.

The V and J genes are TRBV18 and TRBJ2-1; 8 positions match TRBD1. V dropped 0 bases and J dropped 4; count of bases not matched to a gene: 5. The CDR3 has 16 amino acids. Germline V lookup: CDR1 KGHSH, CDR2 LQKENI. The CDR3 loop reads CASSPPSGGAYNEQFF. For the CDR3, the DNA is TGTGCCAGCTCACCACCGTCAGGGGGCGCGTACAATGAGCAGTTCTTC.

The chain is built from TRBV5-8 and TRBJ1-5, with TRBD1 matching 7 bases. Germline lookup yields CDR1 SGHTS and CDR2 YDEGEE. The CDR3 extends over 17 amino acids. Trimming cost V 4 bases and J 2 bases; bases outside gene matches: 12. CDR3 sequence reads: CASSPMLTGSGNQPQHF. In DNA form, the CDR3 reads TGTGCCAGCAGCCCAATGCTGACAGGGAGCGGCAATCAGCCCCAGCATTTT.

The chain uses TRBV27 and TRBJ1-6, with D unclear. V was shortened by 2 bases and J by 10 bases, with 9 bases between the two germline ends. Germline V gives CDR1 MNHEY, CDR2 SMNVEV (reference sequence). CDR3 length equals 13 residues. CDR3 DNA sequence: TGTGCCAGCAGTTTAGGAGGGCCGTCACCCCTCCACTTT. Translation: CASSLGGPSPLHF.

The DNA of the CDR3 is TGCAGCGTTGGGACAGGCGCCTACAATGAGCAGTTCTTC. Translation gives CSVGTGAYNEQFF. The chain recombines TRBV29-1 with TRBJ2-1; 7 nucleotides agree with TRBD1. CDR3 length: 13 residues. The V gene end was trimmed by 4 bases and the J gene end by 2 bases; junction bases not matched to a gene: 2. Germline V gives CDR1 SQVTM, CDR2 ANQGSEA.

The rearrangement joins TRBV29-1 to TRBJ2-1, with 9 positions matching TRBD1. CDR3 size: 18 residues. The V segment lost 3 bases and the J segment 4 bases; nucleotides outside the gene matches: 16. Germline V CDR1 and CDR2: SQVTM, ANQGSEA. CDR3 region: CSVDNRDREVGQYNEQFF. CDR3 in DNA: TGCAGCGTTGACAACCGGGACAGGGAGGTAGGGCAATACAATGAGCAGTTCTTC.

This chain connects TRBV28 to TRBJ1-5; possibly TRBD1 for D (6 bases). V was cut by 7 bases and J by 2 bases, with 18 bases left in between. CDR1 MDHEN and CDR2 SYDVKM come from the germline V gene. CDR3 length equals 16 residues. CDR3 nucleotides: TGTGCCAGCATCCCGCTCAGGGGCCGTGGCAATCAGCCCCAGCATTTT. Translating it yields CASIPLRGRGNQPQHF.

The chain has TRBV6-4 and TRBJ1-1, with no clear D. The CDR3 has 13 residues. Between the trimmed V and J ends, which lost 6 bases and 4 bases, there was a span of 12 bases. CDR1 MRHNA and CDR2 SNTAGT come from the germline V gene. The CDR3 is CASSNSPGTEAFF. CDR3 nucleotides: TGTGCCAGCAGCAACTCCCCGGGCACTGAAGCTTTCTTT.

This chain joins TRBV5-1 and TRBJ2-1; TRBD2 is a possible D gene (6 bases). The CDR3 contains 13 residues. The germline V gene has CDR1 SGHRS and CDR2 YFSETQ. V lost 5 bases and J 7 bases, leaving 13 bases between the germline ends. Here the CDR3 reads CASRILRGNEQFF. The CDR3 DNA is TGCGCCAGCAGAATTCTACGGGGGAATGAGCAGTTCTTC.

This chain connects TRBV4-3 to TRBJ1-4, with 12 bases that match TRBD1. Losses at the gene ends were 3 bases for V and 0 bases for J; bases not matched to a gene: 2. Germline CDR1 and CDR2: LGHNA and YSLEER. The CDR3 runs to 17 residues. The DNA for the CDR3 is TGCGCCAGCAGCCAGGGACAGGGGGCGGCAACTAATGAAAAACTGTTTTTT. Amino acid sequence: CASSQGQGAATNEKLFF.

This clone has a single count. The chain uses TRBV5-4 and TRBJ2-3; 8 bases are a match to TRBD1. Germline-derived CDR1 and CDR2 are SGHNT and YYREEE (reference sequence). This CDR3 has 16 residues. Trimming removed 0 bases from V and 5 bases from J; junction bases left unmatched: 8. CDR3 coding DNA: TGTGCCAGCAGCTTGGGGAGGGGACAGGTCCTAGATACGCAGTATTTT. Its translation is CASSLGRGQVLDTQYF.